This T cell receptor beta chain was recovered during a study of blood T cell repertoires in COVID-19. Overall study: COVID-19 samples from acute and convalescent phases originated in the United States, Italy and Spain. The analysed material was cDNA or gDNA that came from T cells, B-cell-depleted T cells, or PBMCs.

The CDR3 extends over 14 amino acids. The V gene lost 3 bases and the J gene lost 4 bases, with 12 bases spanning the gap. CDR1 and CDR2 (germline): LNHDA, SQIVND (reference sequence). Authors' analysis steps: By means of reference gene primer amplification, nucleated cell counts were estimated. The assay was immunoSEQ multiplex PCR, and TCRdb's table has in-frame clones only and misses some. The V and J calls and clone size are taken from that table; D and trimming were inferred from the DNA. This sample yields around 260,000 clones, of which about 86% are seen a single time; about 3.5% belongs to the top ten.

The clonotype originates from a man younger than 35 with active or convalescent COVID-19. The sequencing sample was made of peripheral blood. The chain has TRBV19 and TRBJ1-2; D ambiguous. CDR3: CASSIVADFYGYTF. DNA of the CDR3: TGTGCCAGTAGTATCGTGGCTGACTTCTATGGCTACACCTTC.